The next 7 T cell receptor beta chains were all read from a single sample in a study of blood T cell repertoires in COVID-19. TCRdb's table, derived via immunoSEQ multiplex PCR, lists solely in-frame clones and lacks some. This sample has some 110,000 clones, with 90% to 95% found just once. The sample was peripheral blood. The receptors derive from a human donor in a cohort sampled during active COVID-19.

This clone was found a few times. The V call is TRBV7-3, the J call TRBJ2-3; no clear D gene. Trimming removed 1 base from V and 2 bases from J, with 16 bases in between. This CDR3 is 17 amino acids long. CDR1 and CDR2 from the germline V gene are SGHTA and FQGTGA. In DNA, the CDR3 is TGTGCCAGCAGCTTAAATCCTCTTGGCTTAACCACAGATACGCAGTATTTT. This gives the protein CASSLNPLGLTTDTQYF.

This clone was counted a single time. This chain joins TRBV14 and TRBJ2-2, with 9 positions matching TRBD1. V was clipped by 1 base and J by 7 bases; unmatched bases: 7. CDR3 length: 16 residues. Germline V CDR1 and CDR2: SGHDN, FVKESK. The CDR3 sequence is CASSQAPGQGYGELFF. DNA of the CDR3: TGTGCCAGCAGCCAAGCCCCGGGACAGGGCTACGGGGAGCTGTTTTTT. The whole variable domain, remainder taken from reference TRBV14 and TRBJ2-2, is EAGVTQFPSHSVIEKGQTVTLRCDPISGHDNLYWYRRVMGKEIKFLLHFVKESKQDESGMPNNRFLAERTGGTYSTLKVQPAELEDSGVYFCASSQAPGQGYGELFFGEGSRLTVL.

The chain recombines TRBV9 with TRBJ1-6, with D possibly being TRBD1 (6 bases). The ends were cut back, 4 bases at V and 7 bases at J, with 18 bases in the middle. From germline, CDR1 is SGDLS and CDR2 YYNGEE. This CDR3 has 16 residues. CDR3 protein: CASSLTGGGFNSPLHF. The CDR3, as DNA: TGTGCCAGCAGCCTCACTGGGGGGGGCTTCAATTCACCCCTCCACTTT.

This clone was found once. The chain has TRBV5-4 and TRBJ1-1; D perhaps matches TRBD1 (6 bases). Germline CDR1 is SGHNT and CDR2 is YYREEE (reference sequence). Trimming stripped 2 bases from V and 1 base from J, with 15 bases between. The CDR3 is made up of 16 amino acids. The CDR3 sequence is CASSFKRQVSNTEAFF. The CDR3 nucleotides read TGTGCCAGCAGCTTTAAAAGACAGGTCTCGAACACTGAAGCTTTCTTT.

The chain is built from TRBV13 and TRBJ1-1; tentatively, D is TRBD1 (5 bases). The CDR3 has 14 residues. The V gene's germline CDR1 is PRHDT and CDR2 FYEKMQ (reference sequence). Trimming cost V 5 bases and J 6 bases, with 16 bases left between them. As DNA, the CDR3 is TGTGCCAGCAGCCTACTGGACAAGTCCGCTGAAGCTTTCTTT. It yields the protein CASSLLDKSAEAFF.

V gene TRBV5-6 combines with J gene TRBJ2-1, with TRBD1 as a possible D gene (5 bases). The CDR3 runs 14 residues. CDR1 is SGHDT, CDR2 YYEEEE, per germline. Trimming removed 1 base at V and 3 bases at J, with 8 bases between. CDR3 loop: CASSLRGLYNEQFF. CDR3 sequence (DNA): TGTGCCAGCAGCTTGAGGGGTCTCTACAATGAGCAGTTCTTC.

The chain has TRBV7-8 and TRBJ2-5; 8 nucleotides match TRBD2. The V gene's germline CDR1 is SGHVS and CDR2 FQNEAQ. The CDR3 contains 14 residues. The J segment lost 5 bases and the V segment lost 5 bases, leaving 7 bases of the junction unmatched. The CDR3 nucleotides read TGTGCCAGCAGCCGTCTAGCGGGCTGGGAGACCCAGTACTTC. It codes for CASSRLAGWETQYF.